Listed below are T cell receptor beta chains from one sample, sequenced in a study of cytotoxic CD8 clonotypes in ibrutinib-treated CLL. Clones were read by immunoSEQ multiplex PCR, and TCRdb kept only the in-frame ones, dropping some. The data show roughly 97,000 clones, roughly 80% seen once. This specimen consisted of PBMCs, obtained after 12 months of ibrutinib treatment. Every receptor here comes from a human donor with chronic lymphocytic leukemia. Each CDR3 is given with its conserved first and last residue. The D gene is left open where the match is weak. Size is stated for part of the rows, as once, few or many counts, or as a class when the clone is expanded.

CDR3 | DNA | size | J | V | D
CASSPRRGSSYEQYF | TGTGCCAGCAGCCCCCGGCGGGGAAGCTCCTACGAGCAGTACTTC | . | TRBJ2-7 | TRBV14 | .
CASSPPTGTGPEYEQYF | TGTGCCAGCTCACCACCAACCGGGACAGGGCCAGAGTACGAGCAGTACTTC | . | TRBJ2-7 | TRBV18 | TRBD1
CASSYDRESPQHF | TGTGCCAGCAGTTACGACAGGGAATCGCCCCAGCATTTT | once | TRBJ1-5 | TRBV6-5 | TRBD1
CASSQDLSGGTLYEQYF | TGCGCCAGCAGCCAAGATTTGAGCGGGGGAACGCTCTACGAGCAGTACTTC | . | TRBJ2-7 | TRBV4-1 | TRBD2
CASRAGQGDAFF | TGTGCCAGCAGGGCGGGACAGGGCGATGCTTTCTTT | . | TRBJ1-1 | TRBV7-9 | TRBD1
CASSQDLGPEKLFF | TGTGCCAGCAGCCAAGATTTGGGGCCTGAAAAACTGTTTTTT | many | TRBJ1-4 | TRBV5-5 | .
CASSGRGREPSNQPQHF | TGTGCCAGCAGCGGAAGAGGTAGGGAACCTAGCAATCAGCCCCAGCATTTT | . | TRBJ1-5 | TRBV7-3 | .
CASSLLGGGTYEQYF | TGCGCCAGCAGCTTATTGGGGGGTGGCACCTACGAGCAGTACTTC | once | TRBJ2-7 | TRBV5-1 | .
CASSQLQGYGYTF | TGCGCCAGCAGCCAACTACAGGGGTATGGCTACACCTTC | . | TRBJ1-2 | TRBV4-1 | TRBD1
CASSYSRTGDGYTF | TGTGCCAGCAGTTACTCTCGGACAGGGGATGGCTACACCTTC | . | TRBJ1-2 | TRBV6-6 | TRBD1
CASSLGDRGHEPQHF | TGCGCCAGCAGCTTGGGGGACAGGGGGCATGAGCCCCAGCATTTT | . | TRBJ1-5 | TRBV5-1 | TRBD1
CASSLSSGGQYF | TGTGCCAGCAGCTTGTCCTCAGGGGGGCAGTATTTT | . | TRBJ2-3 | TRBV7-9 | TRBD1
CASSLDSRGETQYF | TGCGCCAGCAGCTTGGATAGCAGGGGGGAGACCCAGTACTTC | . | TRBJ2-5 | TRBV5-1 | TRBD1
CASSRGGQAGNTIYF | TGTGCCAGCAGCCGAGGGGGACAGGCTGGAAACACCATATATTTT | . | TRBJ1-3 | TRBV11-3 | TRBD1
CASSPDRAYNEQFF | TGTGCCAGCAGCCCTGACAGAGCCTACAATGAGCAGTTCTTC | . | TRBJ2-1 | TRBV4-2 | .
CASSSSQGYVDQPQHF | TGTGCCAGCTCAAGTTCACAGGGGTATGTAGATCAGCCCCAGCATTTT | . | TRBJ1-5 | TRBV2 | TRBD1
CASSLNRGYGYTF | TGTGCCAGCAGCCTCAATAGAGGCTATGGCTACACCTTC | once | TRBJ1-2 | TRBV28 | .
CASSSAGTQETQYF | TGTGCCAGCAGCTCAGCGGGGACACAAGAGACCCAGTACTTC | few | TRBJ2-5 | TRBV9 | .
CASSLRTENSPLHF | TGTGCCAGCAGTCTCAGGACAGAAAATTCACCCCTCCACTTT | . | TRBJ1-6 | TRBV6-1 | .
CASSYRDGHEAFF | TGTGCCAGCAGTTATCGGGACGGACATGAAGCTTTCTTT | . | TRBJ1-1 | TRBV6-5 | .
CASSLTLTGSTDTQYF | TGCGCCAGCAGCTTGACCTTGACAGGAAGCACAGATACGCAGTATTTT | . | TRBJ2-3 | TRBV5-1 | .
CASSEGQGGYEQYF | TGTGCCAGTAGCGAGGGACAGGGAGGGTACGAGCAGTACTTC | . | TRBJ2-7 | TRBV19 | TRBD1
CATNSRRVMNTEAFF | TGTGCCACCAACTCCCGTAGGGTGATGAACACTGAAGCTTTCTTT | . | TRBJ1-1 | TRBV15 | .
CASSHSGGGYTF | TGTGCCAGCAGCCACTCAGGTGGAGGCTACACCTTC | . | TRBJ1-2 | TRBV11-3 | .
CASSLVGIVNTEAFF | TGCGCCAGCAGCTTGGTAGGGATCGTGAACACTGAAGCTTTCTTT | . | TRBJ1-1 | TRBV5-1 | .
CASTATGTTNEKLFF | TGTGCCAGCACCGCCACCGGGACAACTAATGAAAAACTGTTTTTT | . | TRBJ1-4 | TRBV7-8 | .
CASSAEGGSGNTIYF | TGTGCCAGCAGTGCGGAGGGGGGGAGTGGAAACACCATATATTTT | . | TRBJ1-3 | TRBV6-1 | .
CASSDGTGVSTDTQYF | TGCGCCAGCAGCGACGGGACAGGGGTTAGCACAGATACGCAGTATTTT | . | TRBJ2-3 | TRBV5-1 | TRBD1
CASSAQTGIGEQYF | TGTGCCAGCAGCGCCCAGACAGGGATCGGCGAGCAGTACTTC | once | TRBJ2-7 | TRBV5-6 | TRBD1
CASSDGITGETEAFF | TGTGCCAGCAGCGACGGGATCACAGGGGAAACTGAAGCTTTCTTT | . | TRBJ1-1 | TRBV7-9 | TRBD1
CASSLRFSGANVLTF | TGTGCCAGCAGTTTGCGTTTCTCTGGGGCCAACGTCCTGACTTTC | . | TRBJ2-6 | TRBV27 | .
CASSPRQGRSEQYF | TGCGCCAGCAGCCCACGACAGGGACGGAGCGAGCAGTACTTC | . | TRBJ2-7 | TRBV4-1 | TRBD1
CASSLTEVEAFF | TGTGCCAGCAGCTTGACAGAGGTTGAAGCTTTCTTT | . | TRBJ1-1 | TRBV5-6 | .
CASSPMGRSEQYF | TGTGCCAGCTCACCAATGGGGAGGTCGGAGCAGTACTTC | . | TRBJ2-7 | TRBV18 | .